One and the same sample provided the 18 T cell receptor beta chains below, sequenced in a study of monozygotic twins with inflammatory bowel disease. TCRdb reanalyzed the 5' RACE reads and collapses them to one entry per CDR3 protein, without DNA. The sample totals approximately 420,000 distinct CDR3 sequences; its top ten clones hold about 2.3%. The specimen was blood. The receptor source for this set is a human donor with ulcerative colitis or Crohn's disease, or a healthy co-twin of an affected twin (not recorded which).

J is TRBJ1-1 and V is TRBV19; TCRdb proposes TRBD1, but this gene call is untestable without DNA. Looked up from germline, CDR1 is LNHDA and CDR2 is SQIVND (reference sequence). The CDR3 length is 14 residues. CDR3 loop: CASIPPGGAFEAFF. The complete variable domain, with remaining parts taken from reference TRBV19 and TRBJ1-1, reads DGGITQSPKYLFRKEGQNVTLSCEQNLNHDAMYWYRQDPGQGLRLIYYSQIVNDFQKGDIAEGYSVSREKKESFPLTVTSAQKNPTAFYLCASIPPGGAFEAFFGQGTRLTVV.

J is TRBJ1-2 and V is TRBV7-9; TCRdb picks TRBD1, but there is no DNA to check that call. The V gene's germline CDR1 is SEHNR and CDR2 FQNEAQ (reference sequence). The CDR3 is 14 residues long. The CDR3 here is CASSLVAGEHGYTF.

The genes are TRBV2 and TRBJ2-1; TCRdb's assignment of TRBD1 cannot be checked, as there is no DNA. The CDR3 runs 12 residues. Germline V CDR1 and CDR2: SNHLY, FYNNEI. CDR3 region: CASRRGGYEQFF.

The V call is TRBV5-5, the J call TRBJ1-2. Germline CDR1 is SGHKS and CDR2 is YYEKEE (reference sequence). The CDR3 sequence is 14 residues long. The CDR3 reads CASSPGRPIDGYTF.

The rearrangement links TRBV27 to TRBJ2-7; TCRdb calls TRBD2, which cannot be checked without DNA. Looked up from germline, CDR1 is MNHEY and CDR2 is SMNVEV (reference sequence). CDR3 length: 15 amino acids. The CDR3: CASSFNGGGYYEQYF.

The chain combines TRBV9 with TRBJ2-7; TCRdb gives TRBD2 as the D gene, but with no DNA this cannot be confirmed. Germline CDR1 SGDLS, CDR2 YYNGEE. CDR3 length: 15 amino acids. CDR3 region: CASSVHSDYSYEQYF.

The chain is built from TRBV4-3 and TRBJ1-1. The CDR3 loop spans 15 amino acids. Germline V gene lookup returns CDR1 LGHNA and CDR2 YSLEER. The CDR3 region is CASSPWIGSETEAFF.

The V gene is TRBV4-3, the J gene TRBJ2-7; the D call from TCRdb, TRBD1, cannot be confirmed without DNA. From germline, CDR1 is LGHNA and CDR2 YSLEER. The CDR3 sequence is 13 residues long. CDR3 protein: CASSQGPGDEQYF.

This chain uses TRBV25-1 with TRBJ2-7; TCRdb gives TRBD1 as the D gene, but with no DNA this cannot be confirmed. The CDR3 totals 13 residues. From germline, CDR1 is MGHDK and CDR2 SYGVNS. The CDR3 loop is CASSFIQGHEQYF.

This rearrangement joins TRBV20-1 to TRBJ2-3. Germline V lookup: CDR1 DFQATT, CDR2 SNEGSKA (reference sequence). The CDR3 extends over 14 amino acids. The CDR3 here is CSVRDYLSTDTQYF.

The chain has TRBV7-9 and TRBJ2-3; no DNA is available, so the TRBD1 call from TCRdb remains unchecked. Germline-derived CDR1 and CDR2 are SEHNR and FQNEAQ (reference sequence). The CDR3 consists of 16 residues. CDR3 sequence: CASSSYRGTGTDTQYF.

V and J are TRBV5-1 and TRBJ2-7; the D call from TCRdb, TRBD2, cannot be confirmed without DNA. CDR1 and CDR2 from the germline V gene are SGHRS and YFSETQ. CDR3 length: 12 residues. The CDR3: CASSSLANEQYF.

The chain is built from TRBV3-1 and TRBJ1-5. The CDR3 length is 16 residues. Germline loops: CDR1 LGHDT, CDR2 YNNKEL (reference sequence). CDR3: CASSQDFGVSNQPQHF. The full variable domain, rest sourced from reference TRBV3-1 and TRBJ1-5, is DTAVSQTPKYLVTQMGNDKSIKCEQNLGHDTMYWYKQDSKKFLKIMFSYNNKELIINETVPNRFSPKSPDKAHLNLHINSLELGDSAVYFCASSQDFGVSNQPQHFGDGTRLSIL.

The chain links TRBV7-9 to TRBJ2-7. The CDR3 spans 13 residues. Germline assignment: CDR1 SEHNR and CDR2 FQNEAQ (reference sequence). This CDR3 reads CASSLAPRPEQYF.

The chain couples TRBV5-1 to TRBJ2-1; no DNA is available, so the TRBD2 call from TCRdb remains unchecked. CDR3 length: 14 residues. Germline CDR1 is SGHRS and CDR2 is YFSETQ. CDR3 loop: CASTVSGGLNEQFF.

The V gene is TRBV27, the J gene TRBJ1-2. The CDR3 totals 13 residues. In germline, CDR1 is MNHEY, CDR2 SMNVEV (reference sequence). The CDR3 protein is CASSLIAGNGYTF.

This chain connects TRBV19 to TRBJ2-7; the TCRdb call, TRBD1, lacks DNA for checking. CDR1 and CDR2 from the germline V gene are LNHDA and SQIVND (reference sequence). The CDR3 consists of 14 residues. CDR3 sequence reads: CASSTPGAGDEQYF.

The rearrangement uses TRBV9 and TRBJ2-1. The CDR3 extends over 12 amino acids. From germline, CDR1 is SGDLS and CDR2 YYNGEE. CDR3 sequence reads: CASSAGLNEQFF.